The entry below describes one T cell receptor (beta chain). What it binds is not known. In the PCR, 60 Vbeta and 13 Jbeta primers were used. Only in-frame clones appear in the TCRdb table, and some are missing; sequencing was by immunoSEQ multiplex PCR. The sample carries more than 95,000 clones, around 84% recorded once. The ends were cut back, 3 bases at V and 9 bases at J, with 24 bases in the middle. This CDR3 contains 18 residues. Per the germline V gene, CDR1 is SGHAT and CDR2 is FQNNGV. The data belong to a study of cytomegalovirus exposure and HLA in healthy donors. Study-level findings and limits: Later on, a genetic analysis was performed. It linked a missense variant in DCLRE1C with V- and J-gene trimming of TCR beta.

The specimen sequenced was PBMCs. The chain employs TRBV11-2 and TRBJ1-6; the D gene is possibly TRBD1 (5 bases). The TCR sequence derives from a man aged 18 to 30 in good health and CMV-seronegative. DNA of the CDR3: TGTGCCAGCAGCTTTCTACCTCATCGGGGGGTTAAATCTTCACCCCTCCACTTT. This codes for CASSFLPHRGVKSSPLHF.